This T cell receptor (beta chain) emerged from a study of CD4+ T cells in melanoma. The ends were cut back, 5 bases at V and 4 bases at J, with 15 bases in the middle. The CDR3 contains 15 residues. CDR1 is SGHAT and CDR2 is FQNNGV in the germline V gene. Measured with immunoSEQ multiplex PCR; TCRdb has only the in-frame clones, and not every one. The table includes around 10,000 clones, approximately 68% detected once. Sequenced: cells from a culture (not recorded whether cultured in vitro). J is TRBJ1-5 and V is TRBV11-2, with TRBD1 as a possible D gene (5 bases). The TCR sequence derives from a human donor with melanoma. The CDR3 nucleotides are TGTGCCAGCAGCGTGAATAGTGGGGGGAATCAGCCCCAGCATTTT. Protein: CASSVNSGGNQPQHF.